One sample yielded the 23 T cell receptor beta chains listed below, sequenced in a study of cytomegalovirus exposure and HLA in healthy donors. The PCR had 60 Vbeta and 13 Jbeta primers. The method was immunoSEQ multiplex PCR; TCRdb's version includes in-frame clones alone and lacks a portion of them. The repertoire includes 100,000 to 150,000 clones, approximately 78% of them detected once, and about 1% sits in the top ten. Source material: PBMCs. These receptors originate from a woman in her 30s in good health and CMV-seronegative.

This clone was counted a few times. The chain has TRBV6-1 and TRBJ1-3, with TRBD1 matching 8 bases. CDR1 and CDR2 from the germline V gene are MNHNS and SASEGT. CDR3 size: 14 residues. V lost 6 bases and J lost 4; bases outside the gene matches: 5. The CDR3 coding sequence is TGTGCCAGCAGCGCGGACAGGGTGGGAAACACCATATATTTT. Encoded protein: CASSADRVGNTIYF.

This clone was found once. The chain joins TRBV7-9 to TRBJ2-7; D call uncertain. The CDR3 covers 12 residues. The ends were cut back, 4 bases at V and 7 bases at J, with 11 bases in the middle. Germline V lookup: CDR1 SEHNR, CDR2 FQNEAQ (reference sequence). In nucleotides, the CDR3 is TGTGCCAGCAGCTCCGGGTCCGGGGAGCAGTACTTC. Amino acids: CASSSGSGEQYF.

The CDR3 nucleotides read TGTGCCAGCAGGGGGACAGGGACCGGTGGCTACACCTTC. Translating gives CASRGTGTGGYTF. V usage is TRBV27 and J usage is TRBJ1-2, with 9 nucleotides matching TRBD1. The J segment lost 7 bases and the V segment lost 6 bases, leaving 6 bases of the junction unmatched. The length of the CDR3 is 13 residues. CDR1 MNHEY and CDR2 SMNVEV come from the germline V gene (reference sequence).

This rearrangement joins TRBV19 to TRBJ1-1; weak D call: TRBD1 (5 bases). Germline CDR1 LNHDA, CDR2 SQIVND (reference sequence). V was shortened by 6 bases and J by 1 base, with 12 bases between the two germline ends. The CDR3 contains 14 residues. The CDR3 reads CASRSGLTNTEAFF. In DNA, the CDR3 is TGTGCCAGTAGATCGGGACTTACGAACACTGAAGCTTTCTTT. The variable domain in full, with the rest retrieved from reference TRBV19 and TRBJ1-1, is DGGITQSPKYLFRKEGQNVTLSCEQNLNHDAMYWYRQDPGQGLRLIYYSQIVNDFQKGDIAEGYSVSREKKESFPLTVTSAQKNPTAFYLCASRSGLTNTEAFFGQGTRLTVV.

The chain links TRBV11-3 to TRBJ2-3; TRBD2 matches at 8 bases. Germline CDR1 and CDR2: SGHNT and YENEEA. There are 17 residues in the CDR3. The ends lost 5 bases at V and 3 bases at J; junction bases unmatched: 13. CDR3 bases: TGTGCCAGCAGCCCCCGCCCCGGGAGGGGATGGACAGATACGCAGTATTTT. This sequence encodes CASSPRPGRGWTDTQYF.

The rearrangement links TRBV29-1 to TRBJ1-2; D not resolved. V dropped 5 bases and J dropped 0 bases, with 16 bases sitting between them. This CDR3 comprises 15 residues. Germline values: CDR1 SQVTM, CDR2 ANQGSEA. CDR3 protein: CSVPPPINTNYGYTF. The CDR3 DNA sequence: TGCAGCGTTCCCCCCCCCATTAACACTAACTATGGCTACACCTTC.

The V and J genes are TRBV29-1 and TRBJ1-1; 12 bases map to TRBD1. V shed 7 bases, J shed 6 bases, and the junction held 12 bases outside the gene matches. This CDR3 is 15 amino acids long. CDR1 and CDR2 (germline): SQVTM, ANQGSEA. The CDR3 sequence is CSGGTGGFPPAEAFF. In DNA form, the CDR3 reads TGCAGCGGGGGGACAGGGGGCTTTCCCCCGGCTGAAGCTTTCTTT.

CDR3 loop: CASSLDSANTGELFF. The DNA for the CDR3 is TGCGCCAGCAGCTTGGATTCAGCGAACACCGGGGAGCTGTTTTTT. This chain joins TRBV5-1 and TRBJ2-2; no firm D call. This CDR3 is 15 amino acids long. The germline V gene has CDR1 SGHRS and CDR2 YFSETQ. Trimming pared 0 bases from V and 0 bases from J, leaving 6 bases between. Filled out from reference TRBV5-1 and TRBJ2-2, the complete variable domain reads KAGVTQTPRYLIKTRGQQVTLSCSPISGHRSVSWYQQTPGQGLQFLFEYFSETQRNKGNFPGRFSGRQFSNSRSEMNVSTLELGDSALYLCASSLDSANTGELFFGEGSRLTVL.

The genes are TRBV11-2 and TRBJ1-1; D not resolved. CDR1 is SGHAT and CDR2 is FQNNGV in the germline V gene. The V and J ends lost 5 bases and 6 bases respectively, with 16 bases between them. The CDR3 loop spans 14 amino acids. CDR3: CASSPPREYAEAFF. The CDR3 DNA is TGTGCCAGCAGCCCACCCCGGGAGTACGCTGAAGCTTTCTTT.

This chain connects TRBV5-1 to TRBJ2-7, with D tentatively TRBD1 (6 bases). V was pared by 0 bases and J by 2 bases, with 9 bases between. This CDR3 has 14 amino acids. Looked up from germline, CDR1 is SGHRS and CDR2 is YFSETQ. The CDR3 spells CASSLAGTTYEQYF. As DNA, the CDR3 is TGCGCCAGCAGCTTGGCCGGGACAACCTACGAGCAGTACTTC.

This clone showed up just once. V is TRBV2 and J is TRBJ2-5; TRBD2 matches 9 bases. The germline gives CDR1 SNHLY, CDR2 FYNNEI. The CDR3 totals 19 residues. V dropped 4 bases and J dropped 7; count of bases not matched to a gene: 22. The CDR3 DNA is TGTGCCAGCAGTGGGTTTTCGACTGTCGCGGGAGGGCAAGATGGGACCCAGTACTTC. It translates to CASSGFSTVAGGQDGTQYF.

The chain combines TRBV4-1 with TRBJ1-4; 8 bases agree with TRBD1. The CDR3 length is 15 residues. Trimming cost V 4 bases and J 3 bases; bases outside gene matches: 4. Germline CDR1 MGHRA, CDR2 YSYEKL. CDR3 region: CASSLSTGANEKLFF. In DNA, the CDR3 is TGCGCCAGCAGCCTCTCGACAGGGGCTAATGAAAAACTGTTTTTT.

The V and J genes are TRBV5-1 and TRBJ2-7; 10 positions match TRBD2. Germline V gene data show CDR1 as SGHRS and CDR2 as YFSETQ. The CDR3 loop spans 15 amino acids. V dropped 0 bases and J dropped 5; count of bases not matched to a gene: 5. The CDR3 nucleotides are TGCGCCAGCAGCTTGGGAGCGGGAGGGATCCACGAGCAGTACTTC. Protein: CASSLGAGGIHEQYF.

The V call is TRBV6-6, the J call TRBJ1-3; no clear D. V lost 8 bases and J lost 4, with 6 bases in between. Germline values: CDR1 MNHNY, CDR2 SVGAGI (reference sequence). The CDR3 totals 11 residues. CDR3 sequence: CASQSGNTIYF. The CDR3 DNA sequence: TGTGCCAGCCAGTCCGGAAACACCATATATTTT.

As for this clone: Sequence at one end of the junction differs from germline and may be a read error. V is TRBV7-9 and J is TRBJ2-5; D uncertain. Germline CDR1 and CDR2: SEHNR and FQNEAQ (reference sequence). The CDR3 runs 13 residues. Here the CDR3 DNA reads TGTTCCAGCAGCTTAGTTGCCGGAGAGACCCAGTACTTC. Amino acids: CSSSLVAGETQYF.

A few counts support this clone. J is TRBJ1-2 and V is TRBV7-9; D uncertain. Per the germline V gene, CDR1 is SEHNR and CDR2 is FQNEAQ (reference sequence). Trimming stripped 3 bases from V and 8 bases from J, with 13 bases between. CDR3 length equals 13 residues. CDR3 DNA: TGTGCCAGCAGCTTGACGACAAGCGGGGGCTACACCTTC. Translation: CASSLTTSGGYTF.

The genes are TRBV7-2 and TRBJ2-1; 7 bases map to TRBD1. The CDR3 is made up of 16 amino acids. The J segment lost 6 bases and the V segment lost 1 base, leaving 9 bases of the junction unmatched. Germline CDR1 is SGHTA and CDR2 is FQGNSA. The CDR3 loop is CASSLEDRVYSNEQFF. Written as DNA, the CDR3 is TGTGCCAGCAGCTTAGAAGACAGGGTGTACTCCAATGAGCAGTTCTTC.

The rearrangement joins TRBV30 to TRBJ1-1; the D gene is possibly TRBD1 (5 bases). Germline V gene sequence: CDR1 GTSNPN, CDR2 SVGIG (reference sequence). This CDR3 is 12 amino acids long. Trimming removed 0 bases at V and 7 bases at J, with 9 bases between. CDR3 residues: CAWSVGGNEAFF. Written as DNA, the CDR3 is TGTGCCTGGAGTGTTGGGGGGAATGAAGCTTTCTTT.

V is TRBV29-1 and J is TRBJ1-2; D ambiguous. This CDR3 comprises 15 residues. V was clipped by 5 bases and J by 0 bases, with 16 bases between them. Per the germline V gene, CDR1 is SQVTM and CDR2 is ANQGSEA. The CDR3 reads CSVPDFRRANYGYTF. For the CDR3, the DNA is TGCAGCGTTCCTGACTTCCGTCGGGCTAACTATGGCTACACCTTC.

CDR3 sequence (DNA): TGTGCCAGCAGCCCTTTAGCGGGTTCCCCCTACAATGAGCAGTTCTTC. This translates into CASSPLAGSPYNEQFF. This chain connects TRBV7-9 to TRBJ2-1, with 7 bases fitting TRBD2. Trimming removed 5 bases from V and 2 bases from J; junction bases left unmatched: 9. This CDR3 is built from 16 residues. Germline CDR1 reads SEHNR; CDR2 reads FQNEAQ (reference sequence).

The genes are TRBV5-1 and TRBJ2-1; D is perhaps TRBD1 (6 bases). Germline CDR1 SGHRS, CDR2 YFSETQ. CDR3 length equals 14 residues. Trimming pared 2 bases from V and 4 bases from J, leaving 10 bases between. CDR3 DNA: TGCGCCAGCAGCTTACACAGGGTATACAATGAGCAGTTCTTC. Its protein is CASSLHRVYNEQFF.

The chain carries TRBV6-5 and TRBJ2-1; D might be TRBD1 (5 bases). This CDR3 has 15 amino acids. CDR1 and CDR2 (germline): MNHEY, SVGAGI. V was clipped by 3 bases and J by 8 bases, with 17 bases between them. The CDR3 coding sequence is TGTGCCAGCAGTTATGAGTGGGGCGCGGTCTATGAGCAGTTCTTC. It codes for CASSYEWGAVYEQFF.

This chain joins TRBV18 and TRBJ2-7; possible D gene TRBD1, 6 bases. Per the germline V gene, CDR1 is KGHSH and CDR2 is LQKENI. The V end was cut by 5 bases, the J end by 5 bases, with 16 bases between. The CDR3 sequence is 14 residues long. CDR3 sequence reads: CASSDQPGQNEQYF. The CDR3 DNA follows: TGTGCCAGCTCAGATCAGCCGGGACAAAACGAGCAGTACTTC.